This is a list of T cell receptor beta chains from one sample in a study of blood T cell repertoires in COVID-19. Produced via immunoSEQ multiplex PCR; TCRdb's table is partial and in-frame only. The sample records a few hundred thousand clones, roughly nine tenths being singletons. Sequencing used PBMCs or T cells enriched from blood (not recorded which). The receptors here all came from a woman between 55 and 75 years old who had recovered from COVID-19. Each CDR3 is given with its conserved first and last residue. The order of the fields is CDR3 protein, CDR3 DNA, clone size, D gene, V gene, J gene. D genes are given only for firm matches. Clone sizes are given selectively: once, few, many, or a class where the clone is expanded.

CASSRRGGTGGRYTF	TGTGCCAGCAGCCGCCGAGGGGGGACAGGGGGCCGCTACACCTTC	-	TRBD1	TRBV14	TRBJ1-2
CASSHIYRLYGYTF	TGCGCCAGCAGTCACATTTACAGGCTCTATGGCTACACCTTC	-	-	TRBV23-1	TRBJ1-2
CASSQGQGATNEKLFF	TGTGCCAGCTCCCAAGGACAGGGGGCAACTAATGAAAAACTGTTTTTT	once	TRBD1	TRBV18	TRBJ1-4
CASSPGTEYYGYTF	TGTGCCAGCAGCCCCGGGACAGAGTACTATGGCTACACCTTC	-	TRBD1	TRBV6-5	TRBJ1-2
CASSLDRRDRVGKLFF	TGTGCCAGCAGCTTAGATCGGAGGGACAGGGTCGGAAAACTGTTTTTT	-	TRBD1	TRBV11-3	TRBJ1-4
CASSLGSGGGDNEQFF	TGTGCCAGCAGCTTAGGCTCTGGCGGGGGGGACAATGAGCAGTTCTTC	-	TRBD2	TRBV7-9	TRBJ2-1
CASSYDAGHWETQYF	TGTGCCAGCAGTTACGACGCGGGCCACTGGGAGACCCAGTACTTC	once	-	TRBV6-6	TRBJ2-5
CASSPGQGYGYTF	TGTGCCAGCAGCCCGGGACAGGGCTATGGCTACACCTTC	-	TRBD1	TRBV11-2	TRBJ1-2
CASSGQGSDEQYF	TGCGCCAGCAGCGGGCAGGGGAGCGACGAGCAGTACTTC	-	-	TRBV5-1	TRBJ2-7
CASSNAATVSEAFF	TGTGCCAGCTCCAATGCCGCAACGGTTTCTGAAGCTTTCTTT	-	-	TRBV18	TRBJ1-1
CASSLDRTVNYGYTF	TGTGCCAGCAGCCTCGACAGAACCGTTAACTATGGCTACACCTTC	-	-	TRBV3-1/TRBV3-2	TRBJ1-2
CASTERGHSTEAFF	TGTGCCAGTACCGAAAGGGGGCACAGCACTGAAGCTTTCTTT	few	TRBD1	TRBV19	TRBJ1-1
CASSWGGRAKGTDTQYF	TGCGCCAGCAGCTGGGGCGGACGGGCGAAGGGCACAGATACGCAGTATTTT	-	-	TRBV5-1	TRBJ2-3
CASSPLASGTGELFF	TGCGCCAGCAGCCCACTGGCTAGCGGGACCGGGGAGCTGTTTTTT	-	TRBD2	TRBV5-1	TRBJ2-2
CASSSGRARHTF	TGTGCCAGCAGTTCCGGCAGAGCGCGTCACACCTTC	-	-	TRBV6-5	TRBJ1-2
CAWSPGGNTIYF	TGTGCCTGGAGTCCGGGAGGAAACACCATATATTTT	-	-	TRBV30	TRBJ1-3
CASSLDLQQGVLHF	TGTGCCAGCAGCTTAGATCTACAACAGGGGGTCCTCCACTTT	-	TRBD1	TRBV11-3	TRBJ1-6
CASRDRGLLEKLFF	TGTGCCAGCAGGGACAGGGGGCTCTTAGAAAAACTGTTTTTT	-	TRBD1	TRBV28	TRBJ1-4
CASLEGGTRTDTQYF	TGTGCCAGTCTTGAGGGCGGGACCCGCACAGATACGCAGTATTTT	-	-	TRBV19	TRBJ2-3
CASSQDQGLSGNTIYF	TGCGCCAGCAGCCAAGACCAGGGGCTCTCTGGAAACACCATATATTTT	-	-	TRBV4-1	TRBJ1-3
CASSLVGVMNTEAFF	TGTGCCAGCAGTTTAGTAGGGGTCATGAACACTGAAGCTTTCTTT	-	-	TRBV28	TRBJ1-1
CASSLQGGNTEAFF	TGTGCCAGCAGCTTACAGGGCGGGAACACTGAAGCTTTCTTT	-	-	TRBV7-3	TRBJ1-1
CASSGGDIRQPQHF	TGTGCCAGCAGCGGAGGGGATATCAGACAGCCCCAGCATTTT	few	-	TRBV7-9	TRBJ1-5
CASSTGQGAPNSPLHF	TGCGCCAGCAGCACGGGACAGGGGGCCCCCAATTCACCCCTCCACTTT	once	TRBD1	TRBV5-1	TRBJ1-6
CASRPTGVKADTQYF	TGTGCCAGCAGACCGACAGGGGTAAAAGCAGATACGCAGTATTTT	-	TRBD1	TRBV6-4	TRBJ2-3
CASNRGTGVYSNQPQHF	TGTGCCAGCAATCGCGGGACAGGAGTTTATAGCAATCAGCCCCAGCATTTT	-	TRBD1	TRBV6-6	TRBJ1-5
CASSESVDYSPLHF	TGTGCCAGCAGTGAATCAGTGGACTATTCACCCCTCCACTTT	-	-	TRBV6-1	TRBJ1-6
CASRKTGGEQYF	TGTGCCAGCAGAAAAACAGGGGGCGAGCAGTACTTC	-	TRBD1	TRBV6-5	TRBJ2-7
CASSLHGQNYGYTF	TGTGCCAGCAGTTTACATGGGCAGAACTATGGCTACACCTTC	-	-	TRBV6-5	TRBJ1-2
CASILGLNTEAFF	TGTGCCAGCATCCTGGGCCTAAACACTGAAGCTTTCTTT	-	-	TRBV12-3/TRBV12-4	TRBJ1-1
CASSAGTSGTDTQYF	TGTGCCAGCAGCGCCGGGACTAGCGGCACAGATACGCAGTATTTT	-	TRBD2	TRBV9	TRBJ2-3
CASSFGTGMYEQYF	TGTGCCAGCAGCTTCGGGACAGGAATGTACGAGCAGTACTTC	-	TRBD1	TRBV11-3	TRBJ2-7
CASKYQGIYGYTF	TGTGCCAGCAAATATCAGGGGATCTATGGCTACACCTTC	few	-	TRBV12-3/TRBV12-4	TRBJ1-2
CASNERGAYEQYF	TGTGCCAGCAATGAGCGGGGGGCTTACGAGCAGTACTTC	few	TRBD2	TRBV2	TRBJ2-7
CASSPPRQGTDTQYF	TGTGCCAGCAGTCCCCCCCGACAGGGCACAGATACGCAGTATTTT	-	-	TRBV28	TRBJ2-3
CASSFSGDLSGNTIYF	TGTGCCAGCAGTTTTTCAGGGGACCTCTCTGGAAACACCATATATTTT	-	-	TRBV28	TRBJ1-3
CATSRNPGTANGYTF	TGTGCCACCAGCAGAAATCCCGGGACTGCCAATGGCTACACCTTC	once	-	TRBV15	TRBJ1-2
CASSLVSGYSTDTQYF	TGTGCCAGCAGCTTAGTGAGCGGGTATAGCACAGATACGCAGTATTTT	once	-	TRBV7-8	TRBJ2-3
CASSFRGTDADF	TGTGCCAGCAGTTTCAGGGGAACGGACGCTGACTTT	-	-	TRBV12-3/TRBV12-4	TRBJ1-1
CASSLNTQGSGELFF	TGTGCCAGCAGCTTAAATACACAGGGTTCCGGGGAGCTGTTTTTT	-	-	TRBV5-4	TRBJ2-2
CASSLGPASGYNEQFF	TGCGCCAGCAGCTTGGGCCCGGCTAGCGGGTACAATGAGCAGTTCTTC	-	TRBD2	TRBV5-1	TRBJ2-1
CASSLAGADTDTQYF	TGTGCCAGCAGTTTGGCAGGGGCAGACACAGATACGCAGTATTTT	-	-	TRBV28	TRBJ2-3
CASSLVLNTGELFF	TGCGCCAGCAGCTTGGTTCTGAACACCGGGGAGCTGTTTTTT	-	-	TRBV5-1	TRBJ2-2
CASSVDRDRGAEQYF	TGTGCCAGCAGCGTAGACCGGGACAGGGGCGCCGAGCAGTACTTC	-	TRBD1	TRBV9	TRBJ2-7
CASSVARVNTEAFF	TGCGCCAGCAGTGTCGCCAGGGTGAACACTGAAGCTTTCTTT	-	-	TRBV10-1	TRBJ1-1
CASSPAANTGELFF	TGTGCCAGCAGCCCCGCAGCGAACACCGGGGAGCTGTTTTTT	-	-	TRBV11-2	TRBJ2-2
CATSDPSAGQGSQETQYF	TGTGCCACCAGTGATCCGTCGGCGGGACAGGGGAGCCAAGAGACCCAGTACTTC	-	TRBD1	TRBV24-1	TRBJ2-5
CASRSGNQKTQYF	TGTGCCAGCAGGTCAGGGAACCAAAAGACCCAGTACTTC	-	-	TRBV28	TRBJ2-5
CASTRKSAGYGYTF	TGTGCCAGTACCCGTAAATCGGCAGGGTATGGCTACACCTTC	-	-	TRBV19	TRBJ1-2
CASSRSGFQETQYF	TGTGCCAGCAGCCGGTCGGGATTCCAAGAGACCCAGTACTTC	-	-	TRBV11-2	TRBJ2-5
CASSKRGGQGKKSSGNTIYF	TGTGCCAGCAGCAAACGGGGCGGACAGGGAAAAAAGTCTTCCGGAAACACCATATATTTT	-	-	TRBV21-1	TRBJ1-3